The present T cell receptor beta chain was sequenced within a study of blood T cell repertoires in COVID-19. This table comes from immunoSEQ multiplex PCR, and its TCRdb copy is limited to in-frame clones, with some not included. The data hold about 150,000 clones, with around four fifths observed a single time. The CDR3 contains 14 residues. Germline V gives CDR1 MNHNS, CDR2 SASEGT. The V segment lost 7 bases and the J segment 6 bases; nucleotides outside the gene matches: 6. This clonotype was obtained from a woman aged 40 to 50 with active or convalescent COVID-19. The sequencing input was peripheral blood. The chain combines TRBV6-1 with TRBJ2-4; the match to TRBD1 covers 10 bases. CDR3: CASTTGGSGNIQYF. In DNA, the CDR3 is TGTGCCAGCACGACAGGGGGCTCTGGAAACATTCAGTACTTC.